These 30 T cell receptor beta chains originate from one sample sequenced in a study of cytomegalovirus exposure and HLA in healthy donors. PCR used 60 Vbeta primers and 13 Jbeta primers. Clones were read by immunoSEQ multiplex PCR, and TCRdb kept only the in-frame ones, dropping some. The sample shows hundreds of thousands of clones, 75% to 80% of them seen only once. Sequences were obtained from PBMCs. Source of these receptors: a man aged 18-30 years in good health and CMV-seronegative.

This rearrangement joins TRBV6-5 to TRBJ1-2; the D gene is possibly TRBD1 (5 bases). V was pared by 8 bases and J by 3 bases, with 16 bases between. CDR1 is MNHEY, CDR2 SVGAGI, per germline. This CDR3 comprises 14 residues. The CDR3 loop is CASRPRPGHYGYTF. CDR3 bases: TGTGCCAGCCGACCGAGACCAGGGCACTATGGCTACACCTTC.

The V and J genes are TRBV6-1 and TRBJ1-4; 9 positions match TRBD1. CDR1 is MNHNS and CDR2 is SASEGT in the germline V gene. Trimming at V came to 4 bases and at J to 5 bases, leaving 5 bases not matched to a gene. CDR3 size: 15 residues. CDR3 sequence (DNA): TGTGCCAGCAGTGTGTTGACAGGGGGAAATGAAAAACTGTTTTTT. This gives the protein CASSVLTGGNEKLFF.

The chain has TRBV5-1 and TRBJ2-3, with D hard to call. V was clipped by 4 bases and J by 2 bases, with 14 bases between them. The germline CDR1 and CDR2 sequences are SGHRS and YFSETQ. This CDR3 spans 15 amino acids. The CDR3 nucleotides read TGCGCCAGCAGCCCCAGTGGCGGTGTCACAGATACGCAGTATTTT. As protein: CASSPSGGVTDTQYF.

The rearrangement joins TRBV6-6 to TRBJ1-1; D gene unclear. Trimming cost V 7 bases and J 1 base, with 16 bases left between them. CDR3 length: 15 residues. The germline CDR1 and CDR2 sequences are MNHNY and SVGAGI (reference sequence). Written as DNA, the CDR3 is TGTGCCAGCATCCCAATAGCCGACCAGAACACTGAAGCTTTCTTT. Amino acids: CASIPIADQNTEAFF.

This clone was picked up a small number of times. The chain combines TRBV30 with TRBJ2-1, with a weak D call TRBD2 (5 bases). Trimming shortened V by 2 bases and J by 7 bases, and 9 bases separated the two germline ends. The CDR3 runs to 12 residues. Germline V CDR1 and CDR2: GTSNPN, SVGIG (reference sequence). CDR3 sequence (DNA): TGTGCCTGGAGTCGAGGGTCGAATGAGCAGTTCTTC. This codes for CAWSRGSNEQFF.

On this clone itself: The sample holds other DNA sequences that translate to the same CDR3. The V call is TRBV5-1, the J call TRBJ2-7, with 10 bases identical to TRBD2. The CDR3 runs to 17 residues. Trimming at V came to 5 bases and at J to 2 bases, leaving 13 bases not matched to a gene. The germline V gene has CDR1 SGHRS and CDR2 YFSETQ. CDR3 nucleotide sequence: TGCGCCAGCAGAATAGTACTAGCGGGACGAACAGCCTACGAGCAGTACTTC. It yields the protein CASRIVLAGRTAYEQYF.

The chain couples TRBV27 to TRBJ1-5, with 8 bases aligning to TRBD1. The CDR3 has 14 residues. J was trimmed by 6 bases and V by 5 bases; bases with no gene match: 6. In germline, CDR1 is MNHEY, CDR2 SMNVEV (reference sequence). DNA for the CDR3: TGTGCCAGCAGTCCGTGGACAGGGTCTCAGCCCCAGCATTTT. Its translation: CASSPWTGSQPQHF.

The chain combines TRBV7-9 with TRBJ2-3, with 11 bases aligning to TRBD2. This CDR3 comprises 17 residues. CDR1 is SEHNR and CDR2 is FQNEAQ in the germline V gene (reference sequence). V gave up 5 bases and J gave up 3 bases; unmatched junction bases: 10. CDR3 DNA: TGTGCCAGCAGCCGATTTAGCGGGAGGGTGAGGACAGATACGCAGTATTTT. Its translation: CASSRFSGRVRTDTQYF.

The chain couples TRBV5-1 to TRBJ1-4; 7 positions match TRBD1. With V trimmed by 4 bases and J by 0 bases, 9 bases remained unmatched. The CDR3 has 17 amino acids. From germline, CDR1 is SGHRS and CDR2 YFSETQ. The CDR3 sequence: CASSLEGQSTTNEKLFF. The CDR3 nucleotides read TGCGCCAGCAGCCTGGAGGGACAGAGTACAACTAATGAAAAACTGTTTTTT. The full variable domain, its missing parts supplied by reference TRBV5-1 and TRBJ1-4, is KAGVTQTPRYLIKTRGQQVTLSCSPISGHRSVSWYQQTPGQGLQFLFEYFSETQRNKGNFPGRFSGRQFSNSRSEMNVSTLELGDSALYLCASSLEGQSTTNEKLFFGSGTQLSVL.

The rearrangement uses TRBV18 and TRBJ1-1, with 8 bases matching TRBD1. CDR1 is KGHSH and CDR2 is LQKENI in the germline V gene. The CDR3 runs to 16 residues. The V and J ends lost 2 bases and 11 bases, in that order; junction bases with no gene match: 16. The CDR3 here is CASSPRGGQGRFSAFF. In DNA form, the CDR3 reads TGTGCCAGCTCACCAAGGGGAGGACAGGGAAGGTTCTCGGCTTTCTTT.

The chain links TRBV7-3 to TRBJ2-1; a possible D gene is TRBD1 (5 bases). The CDR3 covers 12 residues. V was trimmed by 5 bases and J by 7 bases, leaving 9 bases between them. Germline loops: CDR1 SGHTA, CDR2 FQGTGA. The CDR3 sequence is CASSHDSNEQFF. The DNA for the CDR3 is TGTGCCAGCAGCCATGACAGTAATGAGCAGTTCTTC.

The CDR3, as DNA: TGCGCCAGCAGCCAAGAGGAGGCTAGTTACAATGAGCAGTTCTTC. Its protein is CASSQEEASYNEQFF. The chain combines TRBV4-3 with TRBJ2-1, with D possibly matching TRBD2 (5 bases). V shed 0 bases and J shed 4 bases, with 10 bases lying between them. CDR3 length equals 15 residues. Germline-derived CDR1 and CDR2 are LGHNA and YSLEER.

The chain combines TRBV7-8 with TRBJ2-2; 10 bases are shared with TRBD2. Germline CDR1 is SGHVS and CDR2 is FQNEAQ. The V gene end was trimmed by 5 bases and the J gene end by 5 bases; junction bases not matched to a gene: 11. The length of the CDR3 is 17 residues. The CDR3 is CASSPLAGALETGELFF. In DNA, the CDR3 is TGTGCCAGCAGCCCGCTAGCGGGAGCCCTGGAGACCGGGGAGCTGTTTTTT. The full variable domain, with the rest looked up from reference TRBV7-8 and TRBJ2-2, is GAGVSQSPRYKVAKRGQDVALRCDPISGHVSLFWYQQALGQGPEFLTYFQNEAQLDKSGLPSDRFFAERPEGSVSTLKIQRTQQEDSAVYLCASSPLAGALETGELFFGEGSRLTVL.

The V call is TRBV28, the J call TRBJ2-7; D may be TRBD2 (6 bases). Per germline, CDR1 MDHEN and CDR2 SYDVKM. The CDR3 has 13 amino acids. The V end was cut by 10 bases, the J end by 4 bases, with 17 bases between. The CDR3 coding sequence is TGTGCCATCGGACGCGGGGTGGGTTACGAGCAGTACTTC. As protein: CAIGRGVGYEQYF.

The rearrangement uses TRBV4-3 and TRBJ2-2, with 7 bases lining up with TRBD2. In germline, CDR1 is LGHNA, CDR2 YSLEER. The CDR3 has 16 residues. V lost 6 bases and J lost 6; bases outside the gene matches: 13. CDR3 in DNA: TGCGCCAGCAGTCCTAATAGGCGACTAGCCCCCGGGGAGCTGTTTTTT. It codes for CASSPNRRLAPGELFF.

The rearrangement uses TRBV27 and TRBJ2-7; the match to TRBD1 covers 10 bases. This CDR3 spans 13 amino acids. J lost 4 bases, V lost 4 bases, and 1 base had no gene match. Germline CDR1 MNHEY, CDR2 SMNVEV (reference sequence). The CDR3 sequence: CASSWGQGYEQYF. CDR3 coding DNA: TGTGCCAGCAGTTGGGGACAGGGGTACGAGCAGTACTTC.

This clone was detected only once. The chain recombines TRBV30 with TRBJ2-4; 7 bases fit TRBD1. The CDR3 sequence is 15 residues long. Germline V gene lookup returns CDR1 GTSNPN and CDR2 SVGIG (reference sequence). V shed 4 bases and J 0 bases; nucleotides not matched to a gene: 6. The CDR3 nucleotides are TGTGCCTGGATTCCGGGACAGTTAGCCAAAAACATTCAGTACTTC. Amino acids: CAWIPGQLAKNIQYF. Supplemented by reference TRBV30 and TRBJ2-4, the full variable domain reads SQTIHQWPATLVQPVGSPLSLECTVEGTSNPNLYWYRQAAGRGLQLLFYSVGIGQISSEVPQNLSASRPQDRQFILSSKKLLLSDSGFYLCAWIPGQLAKNIQYFGAGTRLSVL.

V gene TRBV30 combines with J gene TRBJ2-7; no clear D. The CDR3 consists of 11 residues. Germline V gene sequence: CDR1 GTSNPN, CDR2 SVGIG (reference sequence). The V and J ends lost 7 bases and 2 bases respectively, with 9 bases between them. DNA for the CDR3: TGTGCCTCCAGGAACACCTACGAGCAGTACTTC. The encoded protein is CASRNTYEQYF.

The V call is TRBV6-5, the J call TRBJ2-3, with D hard to call. The CDR3 consists of 14 residues. Deletions cut 7 bases from V and 3 bases from J, with 14 bases between. CDR1 and CDR2 from the germline V gene are MNHEY and SVGAGI. This CDR3 reads CASMVTVTTDTQYF. The CDR3 region has the DNA TGTGCCAGCATGGTAACAGTGACGACAGATACGCAGTATTTT.

CDR3 region: CASSPPHQGGWGHVLTF. As DNA, the CDR3 is TGTGCCAGCTCACCACCGCACCAGGGGGGCTGGGGGCACGTCCTGACTTTC. V usage is TRBV18 and J usage is TRBJ2-6; D might be TRBD1 (7 bases). The CDR3 loop spans 17 amino acids. Germline V lookup: CDR1 KGHSH, CDR2 LQKENI. V was trimmed by 0 bases and J by 11 bases, leaving 20 bases between them.

This clone was seen only once. The genes are TRBV10-1 and TRBJ1-3; D gene unclear. This CDR3 has 16 amino acids. Germline-derived CDR1 and CDR2 are WNHNN and SYGVQD (reference sequence). V was cut by 0 bases and J by 0 bases, with 9 bases left in between. The CDR3 DNA reads as TGCGCCAGCAGTGAGTCGGGGAGGGACTCTGGAAACACCATATATTTT. This encodes CASSESGRDSGNTIYF.

The chain links TRBV10-2 to TRBJ2-1; TRBD1 is a possible D gene (7 bases). From germline, CDR1 is WSHSY and CDR2 SAAADI. V lost 10 bases to trimming and J lost 4 bases, with 14 bases between them. The CDR3 is 13 amino acids. CDR3 loop: CATKSGGYNEQFF. The CDR3, as DNA: TGCGCCACCAAGTCAGGGGGGTACAATGAGCAGTTCTTC.

A single count supports this clone. This chain joins TRBV28 and TRBJ2-7, with D perhaps matching TRBD2 (6 bases). Trimming stripped 6 bases from V and 5 bases from J, with 32 bases between. The CDR3 is made up of 19 amino acids. Germline-derived CDR1 and CDR2 are MDHEN and SYDVKM. The CDR3: CASSLNLGLLLGDFNEQYF. The CDR3 DNA sequence: TGTGCCAGCAGCCTAAATCTGGGACTTCTGTTAGGGGACTTCAACGAGCAGTACTTC. Full variable domain (outside the CDR3, taken from reference TRBV28 and TRBJ2-7): DVKVTQSSRYLVKRTGEKVFLECVQDMDHENMFWYRQDPGLGLRLIYFSYDVKMKEKGDIPEGYSVSREKKERFSLILESASTNQTSMYLCASSLNLGLLLGDFNEQYFGPGTRLTVT.

This clone was observed once. The rearrangement uses TRBV30 and TRBJ1-5; TRBD1 matches 9 bases. From germline, CDR1 is GTSNPN and CDR2 SVGIG (reference sequence). CDR3 length: 13 amino acids. V lost 0 bases and J lost 9; bases outside the gene matches: 3. For the CDR3, the DNA is TGTGCCTGGAGTGTACAGGGGGCGCGGCCCCAGCATTTT. The encoded protein is CAWSVQGARPQHF.

The J gene is TRBJ2-3, the V gene TRBV7-3, with 10 bases fitting TRBD2. Germline V gives CDR1 SGHTA, CDR2 FQGTGA. The J segment lost 3 bases and the V segment lost 11 bases, leaving 5 bases of the junction unmatched. This CDR3 contains 13 residues. The CDR3: CAVAGGITDTQYF. For the CDR3, the DNA is TGTGCCGTAGCGGGGGGTATTACAGATACGCAGTATTTT.

The genes are TRBV7-2 and TRBJ2-7; 7 bases agree with TRBD2. The junction had 6 bases not matched to a gene; V was cut back by 1 base and J by 3 bases. There are 15 residues in the CDR3. Germline-derived CDR1 and CDR2 are SGHTA and FQGNSA. The CDR3: CASSLDASGYYEQYF. CDR3 nucleotide sequence: TGTGCCAGCAGCTTAGATGCTAGCGGTTACTACGAGCAGTACTTC. The full variable domain, with the rest looked up from reference TRBV7-2 and TRBJ2-7, is GAGVSQSPSNKVTEKGKDVELRCDPISGHTALYWYRQSLGQGLEFLIYFQGNSAPDKSGLPSDRFSAERTGGSVSTLTIQRTQQEDSAVYLCASSLDASGYYEQYFGPGTRLTVT.

The CDR3 nucleotides read TGTGCCAGCAGTTTCTCAATGGACAGGGGGCATCAGCCCCAGCATTTT. Protein product: CASSFSMDRGHQPQHF. The chain links TRBV6-6 to TRBJ1-5; 11 bases are shared with TRBD1. Per the germline V gene, CDR1 is MNHNY and CDR2 is SVGAGI (reference sequence). With V trimmed by 4 bases and J by 5 bases, 7 bases remained unmatched. The CDR3 is made up of 16 amino acids.

The chain has TRBV30 and TRBJ1-6; 7 positions match TRBD1. J gave up 14 bases and V 0 bases, and 13 bases lay outside the gene matches. CDR1 is GTSNPN and CDR2 is SVGIG in the germline V gene (reference sequence). The CDR3 spans 15 residues. The CDR3 coding sequence is TGTGCCTGGAGTGTCCCATTACAGGGGAGTAAGGCCCTCCACTTT. Protein product: CAWSVPLQGSKALHF.

The rearrangement uses TRBV7-9 and TRBJ1-3; 10 bases map to TRBD1. Germline assignment: CDR1 SEHNR and CDR2 FQNEAQ (reference sequence). Losses at the gene ends were 3 bases for V and 0 bases for J; bases not matched to a gene: 11. There are 19 residues in the CDR3. The CDR3 region is CASSFGQGVRRNSGNTIYF. The CDR3 DNA follows: TGTGCCAGCAGCTTCGGACAGGGGGTACGCCGAAACTCTGGAAACACCATATATTTT.

Remarks on this clone: The sample holds other DNA sequences that translate to the same CDR3. The chain couples TRBV27 to TRBJ1-5; D remains ambiguous. This CDR3 has 13 amino acids. The V gene lost 2 bases and the J gene lost 6 bases, with 8 bases spanning the gap. Germline V gene data show CDR1 as MNHEY and CDR2 as SMNVEV (reference sequence). The CDR3 sequence is CASSLDRGQPQHF. As DNA, the CDR3 is TGTGCCAGCAGTTTAGATCGGGGTCAGCCCCAGCATTTT.